This TCR beta chain was recorded in a study of tumor-infiltrating lymphocytes in localized non-small cell lung cancer. Study information: Each patient gave resected tumor and non-adjacent uninvolved lung tissue. Study results and limitations: IM1 and IM2 tumors showed no difference in T-cell fraction. Higher tumor T cell infiltration than in uninvolved lung was supported by TCRbeta sequencing.

CDR1 is SGHTA, CDR2 FQGNSA, per germline. The CDR3 has 13 amino acids. V was pared by 1 base and J by 5 bases, with 6 bases between. Produced via immunoSEQ multiplex PCR; TCRdb's table is partial and in-frame only. The sample carries 21,000 or so clones, approximately 73% recorded once. With regard to this clone: Its antigen is not identified.

Sequenced input: lung tumor tissue. This sequence joins TRBV7-2 and TRBJ1-5; D ambiguous. The source of this sequence is a human donor with non-small cell lung cancer. CDR3 coding DNA: TGTGCCAGCAGCTTAGTAGTGGATCAGCCCCAGCATTTT. This sequence encodes CASSLVVDQPQHF. The full variable domain, rest sourced from reference TRBV7-2 and TRBJ1-5, is GAGVSQSPSNKVTEKGKDVELRCDPISGHTALYWYRQSLGQGLEFLIYFQGNSAPDKSGLPSDRFSAERTGGSVSTLTIQRTQQEDSAVYLCASSLVVDQPQHFGDGTRLSIL.